The 8 T cell receptor beta chains below all came from one sample that was sequenced in a study of blood T cell repertoires in COVID-19. Measured with immunoSEQ multiplex PCR; TCRdb has only the in-frame clones, and not every one. The table lists 90,000 to 100,000 clones, roughly 89% of them singletons. The sequencing input was peripheral blood. The receptors originated from a man in his sixties or seventies with active or convalescent COVID-19.

This chain uses TRBV6-5 with TRBJ1-2; the match to TRBD1 covers 9 bases. V shed 6 bases, J shed 7 bases, and the junction held 6 bases outside the gene matches. The CDR3 is made up of 13 amino acids. Germline values: CDR1 MNHEY, CDR2 SVGAGI. Written as DNA, the CDR3 is TGTGCCAGCAGAGCCGGGACAGGGTCTGGCTACACCTTC. Protein: CASRAGTGSGYTF.

V gene TRBV5-1 combines with J gene TRBJ1-1, with 8 bases matching TRBD1. Germline-derived CDR1 and CDR2 are SGHRS and YFSETQ. The CDR3 contains 10 residues. With 4 bases clipped from V and 14 bases from J, the junction kept 4 bases outside the gene matches. For the CDR3, the DNA is TGCGCCAGCAGCAGAAGGACAGGGTTCTTT. This sequence encodes CASSRRTGFF.

The V gene is TRBV3-1 (or the pseudogene TRBV3-2), the J gene TRBJ1-2; D perhaps matches TRBD1 (5 bases). Germline CDR1 and CDR2: LGHDT and YNNKEL (reference sequence). The germline V and J ends were trimmed by 0 bases and 7 bases, with 9 bases remaining between them. The CDR3 runs to 13 residues. The CDR3 region has the DNA TGTGCCAGCAGCCAAGAAGGGGACTCTGGCTACACCTTC. As protein: CASSQEGDSGYTF.

The sample holds a few counts of this clone. The chain combines TRBV7-3 with TRBJ2-7, with D maybe TRBD2 (7 bases). Trimming removed 2 bases at V and 1 base at J, with 9 bases between. Germline values: CDR1 SGHTA, CDR2 FQGTGA. The CDR3 sequence is 14 residues long. CDR3 residues: CASSLGGASYEQYF. In nucleotides, the CDR3 is TGTGCCAGCAGCTTAGGGGGGGCTTCCTACGAGCAGTACTTC.

CDR3 protein: CASSLQGARGTDTQYF. The CDR3 DNA sequence: TGTGCCAGCAGCCTACAGGGGGCGCGGGGTACAGATACGCAGTATTTT. The chain carries TRBV7-2 and TRBJ2-3, with TRBD1 matching over 9 bases. J gave up 3 bases and V 5 bases, and 9 bases lay outside the gene matches. The CDR3 sequence is 16 residues long. Looked up from germline, CDR1 is SGHTA and CDR2 is FQGNSA.

Comment on this clone: One end of the junction varies from germline; a read error may be responsible. The DNA of the CDR3 is TGTGCCAGCTCAACAGGACAGGCGGATAACTCACCCCTCCACTTT. Residues: CASSTGQADNSPLHF. The V call is TRBV18, the J call TRBJ1-6; TRBD1 aligns across 7 bases. Per the germline V gene, CDR1 is KGHSH and CDR2 is LQKENI. The CDR3 has 15 amino acids.

J is TRBJ2-7 and V is TRBV7-8, with D possibly TRBD1 on 6 matching bases. The CDR3 is 15 residues long. The germline V and J ends were trimmed by 5 bases and 4 bases, with 18 bases remaining between them. From germline, CDR1 is SGHVS and CDR2 FQNEAQ. In DNA, the CDR3 is TGTGCCAGCAGCCTAGACAGGCACACCGCTTACGAGCAGTACTTC. Translation: CASSLDRHTAYEQYF.

This sequence joins TRBV6-6 and TRBJ1-2, with 7 nucleotides matching TRBD1. The CDR3 runs 14 residues. With 4 bases clipped from V and 2 bases from J, the junction kept 4 bases outside the gene matches. Germline V lookup: CDR1 MNHNY, CDR2 SVGAGI (reference sequence). CDR3 residues: CASSLLQGNYGYTF. The CDR3 bases are TGTGCCAGCAGTTTACTACAGGGGAACTATGGCTACACCTTC.